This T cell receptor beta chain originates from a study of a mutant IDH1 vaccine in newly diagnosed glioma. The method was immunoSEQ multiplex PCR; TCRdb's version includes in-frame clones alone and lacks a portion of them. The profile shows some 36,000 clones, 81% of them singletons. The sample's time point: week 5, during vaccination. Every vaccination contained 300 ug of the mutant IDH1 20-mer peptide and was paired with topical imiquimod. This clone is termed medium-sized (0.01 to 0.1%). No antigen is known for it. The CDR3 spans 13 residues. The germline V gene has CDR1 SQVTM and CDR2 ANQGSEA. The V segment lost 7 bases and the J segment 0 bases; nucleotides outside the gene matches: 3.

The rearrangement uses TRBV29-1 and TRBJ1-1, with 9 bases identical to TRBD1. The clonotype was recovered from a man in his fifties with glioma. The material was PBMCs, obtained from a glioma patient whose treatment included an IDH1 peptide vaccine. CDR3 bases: TGCAGCGGAGGGGACAGGGTGAACACTGAAGCTTTCTTT. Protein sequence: CSGGDRVNTEAFF.